The clone carrying this T cell receptor (beta chain) was seen a handful of times. Its target is not known. The data stem from a study of human T cells and chemical hapten exposure. Study-level findings and limits: Expanded TCRs clustered into significantly more large CDR3 similarity groups than controls, the analysis revealed.

The CDR3 is 14 residues long. With 1 base removed from V and 8 bases from J, the gap between germline ends came to 14 bases. Germline CDR1 is MNHNS and CDR2 is SASEGT. TCRdb re-derived calls from the RACE reads in MiXCR, one entry per CDR3 protein. The table shows some 120,000 distinct CDR3 sequences, with 9.5% to 13% occurring only once. Time point defined: patch test 1, 2 weeks after DPC sensitization. Treatment given: therapeutic diphenylcyclopropenone sensitization with weekly scalp DPC. In every case, blood was obtained before the patch test was applied. The study drew its donors from alopecia patients who were 18 to 70 years old and suitable for DPC. Whole blood that had not been fractionated was the source of extracted total RNA.

The sequence was obtained from a woman between 50 and 59 years old with alopecia areata. Some clones in this sample may be carry-over from other donors' samples. V is TRBV6-1 and J is TRBJ1-1; TRBD1 might be the D (6 bases). This material consisted of whole blood, taken in connection with sensitization to the hapten diphenylcyclopropenone (DPC). The CDR3: CASSEVWGGEEAFF. CDR3 nucleotides: TGTGCCAGCAGTGAAGTCTGGGGGGGCGAAGAAGCTTTCTTT.